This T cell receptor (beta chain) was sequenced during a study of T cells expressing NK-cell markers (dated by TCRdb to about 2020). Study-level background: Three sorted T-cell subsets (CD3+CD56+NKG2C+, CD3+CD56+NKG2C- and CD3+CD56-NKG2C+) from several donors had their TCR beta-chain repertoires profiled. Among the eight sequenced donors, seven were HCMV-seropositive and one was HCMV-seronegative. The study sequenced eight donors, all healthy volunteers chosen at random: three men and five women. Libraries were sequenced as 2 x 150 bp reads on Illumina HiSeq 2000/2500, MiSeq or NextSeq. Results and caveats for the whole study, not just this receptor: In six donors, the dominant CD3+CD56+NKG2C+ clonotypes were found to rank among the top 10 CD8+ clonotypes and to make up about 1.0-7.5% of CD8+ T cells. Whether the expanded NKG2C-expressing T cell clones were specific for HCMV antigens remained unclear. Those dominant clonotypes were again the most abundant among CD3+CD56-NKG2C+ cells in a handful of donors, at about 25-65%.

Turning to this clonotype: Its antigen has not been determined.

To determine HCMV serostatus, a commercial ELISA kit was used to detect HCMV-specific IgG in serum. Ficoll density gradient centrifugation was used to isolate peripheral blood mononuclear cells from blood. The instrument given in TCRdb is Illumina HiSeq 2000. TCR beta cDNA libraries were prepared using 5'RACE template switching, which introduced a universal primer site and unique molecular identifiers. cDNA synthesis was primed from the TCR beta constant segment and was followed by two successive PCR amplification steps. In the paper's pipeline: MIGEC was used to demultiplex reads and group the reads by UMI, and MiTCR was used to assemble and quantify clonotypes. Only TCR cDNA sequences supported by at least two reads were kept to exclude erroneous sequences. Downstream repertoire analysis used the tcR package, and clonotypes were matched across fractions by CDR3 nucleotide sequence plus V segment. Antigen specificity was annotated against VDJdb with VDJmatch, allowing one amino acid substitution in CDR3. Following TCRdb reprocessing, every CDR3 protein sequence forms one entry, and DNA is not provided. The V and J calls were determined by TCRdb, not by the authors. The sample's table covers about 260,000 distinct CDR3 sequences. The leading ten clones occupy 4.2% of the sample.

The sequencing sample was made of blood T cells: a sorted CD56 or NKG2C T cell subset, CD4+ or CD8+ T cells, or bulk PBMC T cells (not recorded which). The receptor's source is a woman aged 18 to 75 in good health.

The CDR3 corresponds to CASSQEPGTSTNEKLFF. This chain joins TRBV4-3 to TRBJ1-4; TCRdb selects TRBD1, and the lack of DNA leaves this call unchecked. Taken from the germline V gene, the CDR1 and CDR2 loops are LGHNA and YSLEER. The CDR3 contains 17 residues, cysteine and phenylalanine counted. No DNA accompanies this entry.